The 13 T cell receptor beta chains presented below share a single source sample, sequenced in a study of T cell responses to AZD1222 COVID-19 vaccine. TCRdb keeps only in-frame clones here, not all; method: immunoSEQ multiplex PCR. The profile shows 120,000 to 150,000 clones, about 91% of them singletons. The sample was peripheral blood, taken on day 0 of AZD1222 vaccination. The source is an adult in good health.

The chain links TRBV3-1 (or the pseudogene TRBV3-2) to TRBJ1-3; no clear D gene. V lost 4 bases, J lost 1 base, and 8 bases lay in between. From germline, CDR1 is LGHDT and CDR2 YNNKEL (reference sequence). This CDR3 is 14 amino acids long. The CDR3 sequence: CASSRPDSGNTIYF. CDR3 bases: TGTGCCAGCAGCCGACCTGATTCTGGAAACACCATATATTTT.

The chain has TRBV27 and TRBJ2-3; D not resolved. The CDR3 is made up of 15 amino acids. V shed 4 bases and J shed 2 bases, with 13 bases lying between them. From germline, CDR1 is MNHEY and CDR2 SMNVEV (reference sequence). Here the CDR3 DNA reads TGTGCCAGCAGTTCTCTAACATTTATCACAGATACGCAGTATTTT. As protein: CASSSLTFITDTQYF.

The V and J genes are TRBV7-9 and TRBJ1-5; 7 bases agree with TRBD1. Germline CDR1 is SEHNR and CDR2 is FQNEAQ (reference sequence). This CDR3 spans 12 amino acids. J gave up 12 bases and V 5 bases, and 7 bases lay outside the gene matches. CDR3 amino acids: CASSPTTGSQHF. The CDR3 bases are TGTGCCAGCAGCCCAACGACAGGGAGCCAGCATTTT.

The chain links TRBV12-3 or TRBV12-4 to TRBJ1-1, with D maybe TRBD1 (5 bases). V was cut by 7 bases and J by 0 bases, with 9 bases left in between. The CDR3 is 13 residues long. The CDR3 DNA reads TGTGCCAGCAACACAGGAATGAACACTGAAGCTTTCTTT. It yields the protein CASNTGMNTEAFF.

This clone was recorded only once. The chain recombines TRBV29-1 with TRBJ1-1, with unresolved D. CDR1 and CDR2 (germline): SQVTM, ANQGSEA. V shed 5 bases and J shed 0 bases, with 13 bases lying between them. The CDR3 runs 14 residues. The CDR3 nucleotides are TGCAGCGTTCTCCAATGGGGAATGAACACTGAAGCTTTCTTT. Encoded protein: CSVLQWGMNTEAFF.

The chain uses TRBV7-9 and TRBJ1-2; no clear D gene. Germline CDR1 and CDR2: SEHNR and FQNEAQ (reference sequence). There are 17 residues in the CDR3. V lost 5 bases, J lost 1 base, and 20 bases lay in between. CDR3 sequence reads: CASSPRAVGKDNYGYTF. Here the CDR3 DNA reads TGTGCCAGCAGCCCCCGAGCGGTAGGAAAGGATAACTATGGCTACACCTTC.

This chain uses TRBV5-1 with TRBJ1-2; TRBD1 matches at 7 bases. Germline-derived CDR1 and CDR2 are SGHRS and YFSETQ. V gave up 4 bases and J gave up 1 base; unmatched junction bases: 4. CDR3 length: 14 amino acids. In DNA, the CDR3 is TGCGCCAGCAGCGCCGGGACAGATAACTATGGCTACACCTTC. This gives the protein CASSAGTDNYGYTF. Looking up the rest from reference TRBV5-1 and TRBJ1-2 gives the full variable domain: KAGVTQTPRYLIKTRGQQVTLSCSPISGHRSVSWYQQTPGQGLQFLFEYFSETQRNKGNFPGRFSGRQFSNSRSEMNVSTLELGDSALYLCASSAGTDNYGYTFGSGTRLTVV.

Concerning this clone: Distinct nucleotide sequences in the sample also encode this CDR3. The rearrangement joins TRBV20-1 to TRBJ2-7; D is unresolved. Looked up from germline, CDR1 is DFQATT and CDR2 is SNEGSKA (reference sequence). The germline V and J ends were trimmed by 5 bases and 0 bases, with 5 bases remaining between them. The CDR3 is made up of 11 amino acids. The CDR3: CSASDSYEQYF. DNA of the CDR3: TGCAGTGCTTCCGACTCCTACGAGCAGTACTTC.

This sequence joins TRBV27 and TRBJ2-1; D might be TRBD1 (6 bases). Germline CDR1 is MNHEY and CDR2 is SMNVEV (reference sequence). V dropped 4 bases and J dropped 1 base, with 11 bases sitting between them. The CDR3 spans 15 residues. CDR3 sequence: CASSWTASSYNEQFF. The DNA of the CDR3 is TGTGCCAGCAGTTGGACAGCTAGTTCCTACAATGAGCAGTTCTTC.

A single count supports this clone. The V and J genes are TRBV27 and TRBJ2-1, with TRBD2 as a possible D gene (6 bases). Germline loops: CDR1 MNHEY, CDR2 SMNVEV (reference sequence). Trimming took 0 bases from V and 3 from J, leaving 6 bases between them. This CDR3 has 14 residues. The CDR3 reads CASSLSGGYNEQFF. The CDR3 DNA reads TGTGCCAGCAGTTTATCCGGGGGCTACAATGAGCAGTTCTTC.

CDR3 region: CASSVGQGRNEKLFF. The CDR3, as DNA: TGTGCCAGCAGCGTAGGACAGGGGAGGAATGAAAAACTGTTTTTT. The V gene is TRBV9, the J gene TRBJ1-4; the match to TRBD1 covers 8 bases. Germline trimming cut 0 bases from V and 5 bases from J; bases unmatched to any gene: 3. The CDR3 has 15 amino acids. The germline CDR1 and CDR2 sequences are SGDLS and YYNGEE.

The J gene is TRBJ1-1, the V gene TRBV6-5; D unresolved. Per germline, CDR1 MNHEY and CDR2 SVGAGI. This CDR3 is 15 amino acids long. Trimming stripped 0 bases from V and 0 bases from J, with 8 bases between. CDR3 amino acids: CASSYSTPLNTEAFF. The CDR3 nucleotides read TGTGCCAGCAGTTACTCAACACCTTTGAACACTGAAGCTTTCTTT.

This clone was detected once. The rearrangement links TRBV6-5 to TRBJ1-2; 8 bases align to TRBD1. The CDR3 is 13 amino acids. With 2 bases clipped from V and 7 bases from J, the junction kept 3 bases outside the gene matches. Germline CDR1 reads MNHEY; CDR2 reads SVGAGI. In DNA form, the CDR3 reads TGTGCCAGCAGTTACGCAGGGGGCTCTGGCTACACCTTC. This translates into CASSYAGGSGYTF.